A selection of T cell receptor beta chains follows, all from one sample in a study of blood T cell repertoires in COVID-19. TCRdb's table, derived via immunoSEQ multiplex PCR, lists solely in-frame clones and lacks some. The table includes some 59,000 clones, 75% to 85% detected once. Sample: peripheral blood. The receptors shown here come from a woman in her sixties with acute or convalescent COVID-19. The CDR3 runs from the conserved cysteine through the conserved F or W. The D gene is left open where the match is weak. A row's size may be missing; if present it is once, few, many or a size class.

V,size,D,J,length,DNA,CDR3
TRBV19,once,.,TRBJ1-1,14,TGTGCCGGTAGGATCGGGACTTTGAACACTGAAGCTTTCTTT,CAGRIGTLNTEAFF
TRBV21-1,.,.,TRBJ1-2,17,TGTGCCAGCAGCAAAAGGAAAGAGGCAGGGGCCAACTATGGCTACACCTTC,CASSKRKEAGANYGYTF
TRBV6-5,.,TRBD1,TRBJ1-1,14,TGTGCCAGCAGTTACGAGGGGGCGAACACTGAAGCTTTCTTT,CASSYEGANTEAFF
TRBV18,.,TRBD2,TRBJ2-3,15,TGTGCCAGCTCACCAGGGAGGGCGGACGCAGATACGCAGTATTTT,CASSPGRADADTQYF
TRBV24-1,.,TRBD2,TRBJ2-1,16,TGTGCCACCAGTGAGCCCACGGGGGGCTCCTACAATGAGCAGTTCTTC,CATSEPTGGSYNEQFF
TRBV5-5,.,TRBD1,TRBJ1-1,16,TGTGCCAGCAGCACCACAGGGGGCGGAAGAAGCACTGAAGCTTTCTTT,CASSTTGGGRSTEAFF
TRBV12-3/TRBV12-4,.,.,TRBJ2-3,13,TGTGCCAGCAGTTTTCGGAGATCAGATACGCAGTATTTT,CASSFRRSDTQYF
TRBV4-1,.,TRBD2,TRBJ2-7,17,TGCGCCAGCAGCCAAGGCCGTGGACTAGCGGGAGAACTGGAGCAGTACTTC,CASSQGRGLAGELEQYF
TRBV4-1,.,TRBD1,TRBJ2-7,15,TGCGCCAGCAGCGCGACCGGGACAGGCACCTACGAGCAGTACTTC,CASSATGTGTYEQYF
TRBV19,.,.,TRBJ2-3,14,TGTGCCAGTAGTATAGCGGGAGCCCCAGATACGCAGTATTTT,CASSIAGAPDTQYF
TRBV18,.,.,TRBJ1-6,15,TGTGCCAGCTCGCCTACAGGGACGGATAATTCACCCCTCCACTTT,CASSPTGTDNSPLHF
TRBV9,.,TRBD1,TRBJ1-2,13,TGTGCCAGCAGCTCAGGGGGGAAGTATGGCTACACCTTC,CASSSGGKYGYTF
TRBV11-2,.,.,TRBJ1-2,14,TGTGCCAGCAGCGGACGAATTGGACTGGGTGGCTACACCTTC,CASSGRIGLGGYTF
TRBV20-1,few,.,TRBJ2-7,11,TGCAGTGTTCTGGGACAAGCCGAGCAGTACTTC,CSVLGQAEQYF
TRBV29-1,.,.,TRBJ2-1,17,TGCAGCGTTGAAAGGGTTTTAGCGAGAGAGACAGGCAATGAGCAGTTCTTC,CSVERVLARETGNEQFF
TRBV5-1,.,.,TRBJ2-7,15,TGCGCCAGCAGCTTGTCGCCACAGGATTCCTACGAGCAGTACTTC,CASSLSPQDSYEQYF
TRBV18,.,TRBD1,TRBJ2-1,13,TGTGCCAGCTCACGAGAACAGGGGAATGAGCAGTTCTTC,CASSREQGNEQFF
TRBV28,.,TRBD1,TRBJ1-2,15,TGTGCCAGCAGTTTAGACGGACAGGGGAACTATGGCTACACCTTC,CASSLDGQGNYGYTF
TRBV6-2/TRBV6-3,.,.,TRBJ2-4,15,TGTGCCAGCAGTTACTGGGGAGATCGGGGAAACATTCAGTACTTC,CASSYWGDRGNIQYF
TRBV29-1,.,.,TRBJ2-5,12,TGCAGTGCCGGGGACTCGGGATGGACCCAGTACTTC,CSAGDSGWTQYF
TRBV7-2,.,TRBD1,TRBJ2-1,15,TGTGCCAGCAGCTCAGGGACAGGGCGAACGAATGAGCAGTTCTTC,CASSSGTGRTNEQFF
TRBV11-2,.,TRBD1,TRBJ1-4,16,TGTGCCAGCAGCTTAGATTTTTGGAAACAGGGGTCAGGACTGTTTTTT,CASSLDFWKQGSGLFF
TRBV29-1,.,.,TRBJ1-5,15,TGCAGCGTTGGGGGTAGCGACTATAGCAATCAGCCCCAGCATTTT,CSVGGSDYSNQPQHF
TRBV29-1,.,TRBD1,TRBJ1-1,13,TGCAGCGGCGAGGGGGCTGGGGGAACTGAAGCTTTCTTT,CSGEGAGGTEAFF
TRBV5-4,.,TRBD1,TRBJ1-4,15,TGTGCCAGCAGCTTGGTGGGACAGGGTAATGAAAAACTGTTTTTT,CASSLVGQGNEKLFF
TRBV9,few,TRBD2,TRBJ2-3,14,TGTGCCAGCAGGCCAGCGGGAGGATCAGATACGCAGTATTTT,CASRPAGGSDTQYF
TRBV3-1/TRBV3-2,.,.,TRBJ1-2,12,TGTGCCAGCAGCCAGGCCGGGTATCCGGGGAACTTC,CASSQAGYPGNF
TRBV29-1,.,TRBD1,TRBJ1-3,14,TGCAGCACCGACAGGGGTTTGTCTGGAAACACCATATATTTT,CSTDRGLSGNTIYF
TRBV9,.,.,TRBJ1-1,13,TGTGCCAGCAGCGTAGCGACAAACACTGAAGCTTTCTTT,CASSVATNTEAFF
TRBV19,.,.,TRBJ1-2,11,TGTGCCAGTAGTACCCCAGGGGGCTACACCTTC,CASSTPGGYTF
TRBV13,.,TRBD2,TRBJ2-3,16,TGTGCCAGCAGCTCTCTAGCGGGGGGGATCACAGATACGCAGTATTTT,CASSSLAGGITDTQYF
TRBV6-5,.,.,TRBJ1-1,11,TGTGCCAGCAGTTACCGGAGGGAAGCTTTCTTT,CASSYRREAFF
TRBV6-5,.,.,TRBJ1-1,14,TGTGCCAGCAGCCAGGCCTTTATGAACACTGAAGCTTTCTTT,CASSQAFMNTEAFF
TRBV5-4,.,TRBD1,TRBJ2-7,15,TGTGCCAGCAGCTCGGACAGGTCCTACTCCTACGAGCAGTACTTC,CASSSDRSYSYEQYF
TRBV29-1,.,.,TRBJ1-2,13,TGCAGCGTTGGTAGTCGGTTCTTCTATGGCTACACCTTC,CSVGSRFFYGYTF
TRBV29-1,.,TRBD2,TRBJ2-1,16,TGCAGCGTCGCACCGGGACTAGCGCTGGCCCCTAGGGAGCAGTTCTTC,CSVAPGLALAPREQFF
TRBV28,.,TRBD1,TRBJ2-2,15,TGTGCCACGGACACCGGGACAGCGAACACCGGGGAGCTGTTTTTT,CATDTGTANTGELFF
TRBV27,.,.,TRBJ2-3,15,TGTGCCAGCAAGTTTAAACCGGGGGGCACAGATACGCAGTATTTT,CASKFKPGGTDTQYF
TRBV27,once,TRBD1,TRBJ1-5,13,TGTGCCAGCAAGGACAGGGATCGGCAGCCCCAGCATTTT,CASKDRDRQPQHF
TRBV28,few,TRBD1,TRBJ1-1,12,TGTGCCAGCAGTGCCGGACAGGGGAGAACTTTCTTT,CASSAGQGRTFF
TRBV12-3/TRBV12-4,few,TRBD1,TRBJ1-2,13,TGTGCCAGCAGCCTCAGGGGGATCGATGGCTACACCTTC,CASSLRGIDGYTF
TRBV5-1,.,.,TRBJ2-5,11,TGCGCCAGCAGGTATGAAGAGACCCAGTACTTC,CASRYEETQYF
TRBV19,.,TRBD1,TRBJ1-1,14,TGTGCCAGTAGCCACGGTCAGGGGGCCCCTGAAGCTTTCTTT,CASSHGQGAPEAFF
TRBV29-1,.,.,TRBJ1-4,14,TGCAGCGTGGAAGAAGACAGGCGGGTTGAAAAACTGTTTTTT,CSVEEDRRVEKLFF
TRBV7-6,few,TRBD1,TRBJ2-2,17,TGTGCCAGCAGCTTAGAGGCACATACAGGGGGGACCGGGGAGCTGTTTTTT,CASSLEAHTGGTGELFF
TRBV7-2,.,TRBD1,TRBJ2-1,11,TGTGCCAGCAGCTCGGACAGGGACCAGTTCTTC,CASSSDRDQFF
TRBV7-7,.,.,TRBJ2-5,13,TGTGCCAGCAGCGCGGCCCTCCAGGGGACCCAGTACTTC,CASSAALQGTQYF
TRBV24-1,once,.,TRBJ1-2,15,TGTGCCACCAGTGATTTGAAGGGGGGGTCATATGGCTACACCTTC,CATSDLKGGSYGYTF
TRBV19,few,.,TRBJ2-1,14,TGTGCCAGTAGTATATTGGGCTATTCCAATGAGCAGTTCTTC,CASSILGYSNEQFF
TRBV24-1,.,TRBD2,TRBJ2-1,18,TGTGCCACCAGTGATCCAGGGACTAGCGGGAAAACGGGTAATGAGCAGTTCTTC,CATSDPGTSGKTGNEQFF
TRBV19,.,TRBD1,TRBJ1-5,14,TGTGCCAGTATTTCGGGACAGGGGCGCCAGCCCCAGCATTTT,CASISGQGRQPQHF
TRBV21-1,few,.,TRBJ1-2,16,TGTGCCAGCAGCAAAGCCAAACAGGGAGAGTGCGATGGCTACACCTTC,CASSKAKQGECDGYTF
TRBV3-1/TRBV3-2,.,.,TRBJ1-1,12,TGTGCCAGCAGGAATTCAGGGACTGAAGCTTTCTTT,CASRNSGTEAFF
TRBV7-9,.,.,TRBJ2-3,12,TGTGCCAGCAGCCCGGGCGGGGCTTCGCAGTATTTT,CASSPGGASQYF
TRBV11-2,.,TRBD2,TRBJ2-1,16,TGTGCCAGCAGCCCTACTAGCGGGAGGTCTTTAGGCGAGCAGTTCTTC,CASSPTSGRSLGEQFF
TRBV29-1,.,.,TRBJ1-4,13,TGCAGCGTTGGGCGGGGGACTAATGAAAAACTGTTTTTT,CSVGRGTNEKLFF
TRBV6-5,few,TRBD1,TRBJ2-5,14,TGTGCCAGCAGGGGACAGGGGGCGGTGGAGACCCAGTACTTC,CASRGQGAVETQYF